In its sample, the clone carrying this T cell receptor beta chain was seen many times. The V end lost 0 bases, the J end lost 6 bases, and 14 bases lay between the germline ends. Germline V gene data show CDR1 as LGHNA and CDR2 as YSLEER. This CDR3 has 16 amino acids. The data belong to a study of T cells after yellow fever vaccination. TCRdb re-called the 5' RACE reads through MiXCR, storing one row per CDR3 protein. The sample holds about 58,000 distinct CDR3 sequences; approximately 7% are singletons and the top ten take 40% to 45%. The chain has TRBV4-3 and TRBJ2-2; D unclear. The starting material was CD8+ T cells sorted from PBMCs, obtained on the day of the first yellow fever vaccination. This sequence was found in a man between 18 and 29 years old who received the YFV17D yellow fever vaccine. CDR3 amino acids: CASSQDWLSTSGELFF. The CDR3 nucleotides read TGCGCCAGCAGCCAAGATTGGTTATCCACTTCCGGGGAGCTGTTTTTT.